This entry lists 15 T cell receptor beta chains sequenced from one sample in a study of blood T cell repertoires in COVID-19. Profiled with immunoSEQ multiplex PCR; TCRdb holds only in-frame clones, not every one. The sample includes 220,000 or so clones, just over 85% of them seen just once. Source material: PBMCs or T cells enriched from blood (not recorded which). All receptors derive from a woman aged 50 to 60 with acute COVID-19.

The V gene is TRBV6-5, the J gene TRBJ2-5; 9 bases align to TRBD2. This CDR3 is 15 amino acids long. V shed 6 bases, J shed 4 bases, and the junction held 9 bases outside the gene matches. Germline V gene lookup returns CDR1 MNHEY and CDR2 SVGAGI. The CDR3 loop reads CASSPGLAGGETQYF. Written as DNA, the CDR3 is TGTGCCAGCAGCCCGGGACTAGCAGGAGGAGAGACCCAGTACTTC.

The genes are TRBV5-1 and TRBJ1-2; a possible D gene is TRBD1 (5 bases). Germline V gene lookup returns CDR1 SGHRS and CDR2 YFSETQ. This CDR3 has 15 residues. Deletions cut 4 bases from V and 4 bases from J, with 17 bases between. CDR3: CASSPQVGDFYGYTF. DNA of the CDR3: TGCGCCAGCAGCCCTCAAGTTGGGGACTTCTATGGCTACACCTTC. Full variable domain (missing parts from reference TRBV5-1 and TRBJ1-2): KAGVTQTPRYLIKTRGQQVTLSCSPISGHRSVSWYQQTPGQGLQFLFEYFSETQRNKGNFPGRFSGRQFSNSRSEMNVSTLELGDSALYLCASSPQVGDFYGYTFGSGTRLTVV.

V is TRBV3-1 (or the pseudogene TRBV3-2) and J is TRBJ1-5; possibly TRBD1 for D (5 bases). V was cut by 2 bases and J by 3 bases, with 8 bases left in between. This CDR3 contains 14 residues. Germline V gene data show CDR1 as LGHDT and CDR2 as YNNKEL (reference sequence). The CDR3 nucleotides read TGTGCCAGCAGCCAATTAGGGGTCAATCAGCCCCAGCATTTT. It translates to CASSQLGVNQPQHF.

This chain connects TRBV4-2 to TRBJ1-5; a weak D match, TRBD1 (6 bases). The V gene's germline CDR1 is LGHNA and CDR2 YNFKEQ. V gave up 2 bases and J gave up 4 bases, with 12 bases separating them. The CDR3 is 15 residues long. The CDR3 sequence: CASSQSGQPNQPQHF. DNA for the CDR3: TGTGCCAGCAGCCAATCCGGACAGCCAAATCAGCCCCAGCATTTT.

The chain is built from TRBV27 and TRBJ1-1, with D perhaps TRBD1 (5 bases). Germline CDR1 MNHEY, CDR2 SMNVEV (reference sequence). V shed 4 bases and J shed 0 bases, with 9 bases lying between them. CDR3 length: 14 amino acids. The DNA for the CDR3 is TGTGCCAGCAGTTCCCAGGGTATGAACACTGAAGCTTTCTTT. Its protein product is CASSSQGMNTEAFF.

The chain couples TRBV4-2 to TRBJ2-7; 8 bases fit TRBD2. Trimming cost V 4 bases and J 6 bases; bases outside gene matches: 8. Germline CDR1 is LGHNA and CDR2 is YNFKEQ. This CDR3 region has 14 residues. The CDR3 sequence is CASSPREGHVEQYF. CDR3 coding DNA: TGTGCCAGCAGCCCTCGGGAGGGCCATGTCGAGCAGTACTTC.

The chain carries TRBV6-5 and TRBJ2-7; D possibly corresponds to TRBD2 (6 bases). CDR3 length: 12 residues. Trimming stripped 2 bases from V and 6 bases from J, with 8 bases between. From germline, CDR1 is MNHEY and CDR2 SVGAGI. CDR3: CASSYNSGEQYF. The CDR3 DNA reads TGTGCCAGCAGTTACAATAGCGGCGAGCAGTACTTC.

The V gene is TRBV7-3, the J gene TRBJ2-3, with TRBD2 matching 8 bases. Germline loops: CDR1 SGHTA, CDR2 FQGTGA. The V segment lost 5 bases and the J segment 2 bases; nucleotides outside the gene matches: 12. This CDR3 is 17 amino acids long. The CDR3 protein is CASSRIGRGSDTDTQYF. DNA of the CDR3: TGTGCCAGCAGCCGGATCGGGAGGGGGTCAGACACAGATACGCAGTATTTT.

CDR3 in amino acids: CASSVDRGPGNTIYF. The CDR3 DNA reads as TGTGCCAGCAGCGTAGATAGGGGGCCTGGAAACACCATATATTTT. The chain uses TRBV9 and TRBJ1-3, with 7 bases aligning to TRBD1. The CDR3 has 15 amino acids. Germline values: CDR1 SGDLS, CDR2 YYNGEE. V dropped 0 bases and J dropped 2; count of bases not matched to a gene: 2.

The chain employs TRBV2 and TRBJ1-5; 9 nucleotides agree with TRBD1. The CDR3 is 14 residues long. Germline loops: CDR1 SNHLY, CDR2 FYNNEI. Trimming at V came to 4 bases and at J to 8 bases, leaving 6 bases not matched to a gene. The CDR3 protein is CASSVTGGREPQHF. DNA for the CDR3: TGTGCCAGCAGTGTTACAGGGGGCAGGGAGCCCCAGCATTTT.

This chain links TRBV2 with TRBJ2-5; the match to TRBD2 covers 15 bases. The CDR3 contains 16 residues. The J segment lost 4 bases and the V segment lost 7 bases, leaving 7 bases of the junction unmatched. The V gene's germline CDR1 is SNHLY and CDR2 FYNNEI. DNA of the CDR3: TGTGCCAGCACTGGACTAGCGGGAGGGTTAGGAGAGACCCAGTACTTC. This gives the protein CASTGLAGGLGETQYF.

This chain joins TRBV4-3 and TRBJ2-1, with TRBD2 identical over 8 bases. Germline V gene data show CDR1 as LGHNA and CDR2 as YSLEER. V lost 3 bases, J lost 0 bases, and 13 bases stayed unmatched. The CDR3 spans 19 residues. CDR3 coding DNA: TGCGCCAGCAGCCATCGTACCCCGGCGCTAGCGGGCTCCTACAATGAGCAGTTCTTC. It translates to CASSHRTPALAGSYNEQFF.

The J gene is TRBJ1-2, the V gene TRBV28; the match to TRBD1 covers 8 bases. The CDR3 is 14 residues long. Losses at the gene ends were 5 bases for V and 5 bases for J; bases not matched to a gene: 7. Looked up from germline, CDR1 is MDHEN and CDR2 is SYDVKM. CDR3 amino acids: CASSIGTGVYGYTF. For the CDR3, the DNA is TGTGCCAGCAGTATAGGGACAGGAGTTTATGGCTACACCTTC.

The chain joins TRBV7-9 to TRBJ2-7; no firm D call. The germline V gene encodes CDR1 SEHNR and CDR2 FQNEAQ (reference sequence). The CDR3 contains 11 residues. The ends were cut back, 3 bases at V and 4 bases at J, with 4 bases in the middle. The CDR3 coding sequence is TGTGCCAGCAGCTTCGCGTACGAGCAGTACTTC. Encoded protein: CASSFAYEQYF.

The V and J genes are TRBV19 and TRBJ2-7; 10 bases line up with TRBD2. The V gene end was trimmed by 5 bases and the J gene end by 4 bases; junction bases not matched to a gene: 8. The CDR3 length is 15 residues. CDR1 is LNHDA and CDR2 is SQIVND in the germline V gene (reference sequence). The CDR3 nucleotides are TGTGCCAGTAGTCAAGGGACTAGCGAACTATACGAGCAGTACTTC. Its translation is CASSQGTSELYEQYF.